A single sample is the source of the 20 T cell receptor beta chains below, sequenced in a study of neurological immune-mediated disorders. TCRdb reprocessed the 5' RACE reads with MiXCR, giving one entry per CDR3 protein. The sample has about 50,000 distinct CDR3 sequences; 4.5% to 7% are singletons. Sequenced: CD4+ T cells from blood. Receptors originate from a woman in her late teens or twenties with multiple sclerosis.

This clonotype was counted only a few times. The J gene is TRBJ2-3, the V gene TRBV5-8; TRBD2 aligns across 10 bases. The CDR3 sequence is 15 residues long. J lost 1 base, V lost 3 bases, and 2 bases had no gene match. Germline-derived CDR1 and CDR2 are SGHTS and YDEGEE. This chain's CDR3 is CASSYGTSGTDTQYF. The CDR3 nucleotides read TGTGCCAGCAGCTACGGGACTAGCGGCACAGATACGCAGTATTTT.

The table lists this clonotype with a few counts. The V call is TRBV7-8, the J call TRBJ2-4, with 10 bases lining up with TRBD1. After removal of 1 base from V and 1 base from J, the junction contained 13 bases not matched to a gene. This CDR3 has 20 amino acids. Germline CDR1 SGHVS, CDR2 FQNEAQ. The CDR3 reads CASSLGQGANSHGAKNIQYF. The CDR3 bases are TGTGCCAGCAGCTTAGGACAGGGGGCGAACTCGCATGGGGCCAAAAACATTCAGTACTTC.

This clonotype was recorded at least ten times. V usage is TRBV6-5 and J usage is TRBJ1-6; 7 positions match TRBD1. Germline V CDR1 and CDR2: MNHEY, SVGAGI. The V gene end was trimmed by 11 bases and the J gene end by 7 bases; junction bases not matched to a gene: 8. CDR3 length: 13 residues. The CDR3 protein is CASRQGQNSPLHF. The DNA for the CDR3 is TGTGCCTCGAGACAGGGTCAGAATTCACCCCTCCACTTT.

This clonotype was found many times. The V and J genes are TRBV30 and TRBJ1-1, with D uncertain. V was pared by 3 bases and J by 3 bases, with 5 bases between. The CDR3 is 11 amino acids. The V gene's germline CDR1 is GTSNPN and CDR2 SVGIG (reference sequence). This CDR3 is CAWRVYTEAFF. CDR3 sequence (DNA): TGTGCCTGGAGGGTTTACACTGAAGCTTTCTTT.

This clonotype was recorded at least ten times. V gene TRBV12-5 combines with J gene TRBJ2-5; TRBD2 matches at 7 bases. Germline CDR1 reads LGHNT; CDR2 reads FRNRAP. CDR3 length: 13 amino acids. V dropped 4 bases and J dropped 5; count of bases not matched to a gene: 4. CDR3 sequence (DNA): TGTGCTAGTGGTTCAGGACTAGGGGAGACCCAGTACTTC. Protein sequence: CASGSGLGETQYF.

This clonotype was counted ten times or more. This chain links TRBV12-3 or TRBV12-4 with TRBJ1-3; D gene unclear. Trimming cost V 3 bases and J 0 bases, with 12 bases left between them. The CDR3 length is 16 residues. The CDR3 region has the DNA TGTGCCAGCAGTTTGGTTCGGGGAACCTCTGGAAACACCATATATTTT. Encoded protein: CASSLVRGTSGNTIYF.

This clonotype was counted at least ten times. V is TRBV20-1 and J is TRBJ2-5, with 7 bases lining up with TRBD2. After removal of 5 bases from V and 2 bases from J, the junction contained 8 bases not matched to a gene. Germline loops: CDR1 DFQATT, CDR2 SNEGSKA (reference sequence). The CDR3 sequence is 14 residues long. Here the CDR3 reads CSAPASGSQETQYF. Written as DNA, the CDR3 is TGCAGTGCTCCTGCTAGCGGATCACAAGAGACCCAGTACTTC.

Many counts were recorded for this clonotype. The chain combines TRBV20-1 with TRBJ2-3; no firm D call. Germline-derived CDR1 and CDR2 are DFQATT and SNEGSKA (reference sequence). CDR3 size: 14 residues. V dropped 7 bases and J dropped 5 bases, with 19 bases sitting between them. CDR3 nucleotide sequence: TGCAGTGTCCTGACCCGTCTAGGGATAGATACGCAGTATTTT. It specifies CSVLTRLGIDTQYF.

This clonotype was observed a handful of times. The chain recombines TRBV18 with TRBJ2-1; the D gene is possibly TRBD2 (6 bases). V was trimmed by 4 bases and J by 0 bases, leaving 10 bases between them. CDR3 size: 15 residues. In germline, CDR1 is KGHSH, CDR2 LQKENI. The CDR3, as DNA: TGTGCCAGCTCACGCGACGGGAGCTCCTACAATGAGCAGTTCTTC. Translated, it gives CASSRDGSSYNEQFF.

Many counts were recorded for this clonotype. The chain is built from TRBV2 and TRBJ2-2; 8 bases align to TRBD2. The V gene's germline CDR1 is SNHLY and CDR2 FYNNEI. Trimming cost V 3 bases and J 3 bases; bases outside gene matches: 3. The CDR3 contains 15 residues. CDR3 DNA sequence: TGTGCCAGCAGTGAGCGGGGGGCCGACACCGGGGAGCTGTTTTTT. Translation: CASSERGADTGELFF.

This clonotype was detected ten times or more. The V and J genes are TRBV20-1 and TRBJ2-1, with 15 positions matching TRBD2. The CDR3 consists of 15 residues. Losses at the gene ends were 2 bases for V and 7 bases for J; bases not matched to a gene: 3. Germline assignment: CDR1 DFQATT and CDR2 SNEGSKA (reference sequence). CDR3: CSARTGTSGRNEQFF. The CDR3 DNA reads TGCAGTGCTAGAACCGGGACTAGCGGGAGGAATGAGCAGTTCTTC.

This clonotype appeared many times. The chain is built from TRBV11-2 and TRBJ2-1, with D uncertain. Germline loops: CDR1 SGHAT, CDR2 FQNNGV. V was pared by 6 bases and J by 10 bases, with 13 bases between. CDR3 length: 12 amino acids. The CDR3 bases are TGTGCCAGCAGTCTAACCGTAGGCGAGCAGTTCTTC. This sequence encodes CASSLTVGEQFF.

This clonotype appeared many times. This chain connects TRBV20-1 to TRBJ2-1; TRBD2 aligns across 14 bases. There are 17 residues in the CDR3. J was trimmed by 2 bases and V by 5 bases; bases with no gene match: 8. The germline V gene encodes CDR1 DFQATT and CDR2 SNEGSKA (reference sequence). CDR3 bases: TGCAGTGCTCCGACTAGCGGGGGGGCACCTGCCTACAATGAGCAGTTCTTC. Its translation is CSAPTSGGAPAYNEQFF.

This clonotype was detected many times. This CDR3 is CASSERGRGTIGTDTQYF. In nucleotides, the CDR3 is TGTGCCAGCAGCGAGAGGGGACGGGGTACAATTGGCACAGATACGCAGTATTTT. The rearrangement joins TRBV9 to TRBJ2-3, with D possibly called TRBD1 or TRBD2 (5 bases each). The germline CDR1 and CDR2 sequences are SGDLS and YYNGEE. Trimming pared 3 bases from V and 1 base from J, leaving 21 bases between. The CDR3 runs 18 residues.

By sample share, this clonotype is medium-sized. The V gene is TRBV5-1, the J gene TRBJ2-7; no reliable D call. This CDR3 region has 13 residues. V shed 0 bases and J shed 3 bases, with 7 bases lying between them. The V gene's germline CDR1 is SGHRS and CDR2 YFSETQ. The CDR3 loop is CASSLGPNYEQYV. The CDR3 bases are TGCGCCAGCAGCTTGGGACCGAACTACGAGCAGTACGTC.

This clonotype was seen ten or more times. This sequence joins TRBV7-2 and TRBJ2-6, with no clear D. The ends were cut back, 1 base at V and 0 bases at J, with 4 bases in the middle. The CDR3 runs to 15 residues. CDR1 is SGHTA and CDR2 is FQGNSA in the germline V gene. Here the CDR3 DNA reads TGTGCCAGCAGCTTAGACAGCTCTGGGGCCAACGTCCTGACTTTC. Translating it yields CASSLDSSGANVLTF.

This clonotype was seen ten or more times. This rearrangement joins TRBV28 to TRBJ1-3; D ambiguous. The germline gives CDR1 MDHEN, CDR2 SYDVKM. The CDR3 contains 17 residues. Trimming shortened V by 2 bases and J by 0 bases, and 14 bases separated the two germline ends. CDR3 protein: CASSLRIGVTSGNTIYF. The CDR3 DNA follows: TGTGCCAGCAGTTTACGGATCGGAGTAACCTCTGGAAACACCATATATTTT.

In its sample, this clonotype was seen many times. The CDR3 here is CASSKSVGEEQFF. The DNA of the CDR3 is TGCGCCAGCAGCAAGTCTGTGGGGGAGGAGCAGTTCTTC. V gene TRBV5-1 combines with J gene TRBJ2-1, with D perhaps being TRBD1 or TRBD2 (5 bases each). Trimming stripped 4 bases from V and 10 bases from J, with 15 bases between. Germline loops: CDR1 SGHRS, CDR2 YFSETQ. There are 13 residues in the CDR3.

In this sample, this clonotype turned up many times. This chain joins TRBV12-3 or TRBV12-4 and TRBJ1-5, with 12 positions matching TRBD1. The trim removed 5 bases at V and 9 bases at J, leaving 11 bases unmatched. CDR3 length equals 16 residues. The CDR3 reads CASSPQGQGALGPQHF. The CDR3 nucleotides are TGTGCCAGCAGTCCACAGGGACAGGGGGCCTTGGGGCCCCAGCATTTT.

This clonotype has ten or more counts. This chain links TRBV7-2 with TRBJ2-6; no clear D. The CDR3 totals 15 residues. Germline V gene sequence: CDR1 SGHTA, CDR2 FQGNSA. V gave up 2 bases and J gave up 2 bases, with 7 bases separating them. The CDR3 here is CASSLNPAGANVLTF. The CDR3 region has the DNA TGTGCCAGCAGCTTAAACCCAGCTGGGGCCAACGTCCTGACTTTC.